These T cell receptor beta chains were read from a single sample in a study of T cells in Graves' hyperthyroidism and ophthalmopathy. One entry per CDR3 protein, called by TCRdb with MiXCR from the multiplex PCR reads. The sample has some 420,000 distinct CDR3 sequences, around 13% seen once. The sequenced material came from blood. Receptors originate from a woman aged 18-30 years with Graves' hyperthyroidism. CDR3s include the opening cysteine and the closing phenylalanine or tryptophan. Each record gives: J gene, V gene, CDR3 protein.

J: TRBJ2-1; V: TRBV20-1; CDR3: CSARDLSGGDYNEQFF
J: TRBJ2-7; V: TRBV6-1; CDR3: CATSGTSGGREQYF
J: TRBJ2-1; V: TRBV12-3/TRBV12-4; CDR3: CASSLAAGHNEQFF
J: TRBJ2-7; V: TRBV28; CDR3: CASSLSVGWRFYEQYF
J: TRBJ2-3; V: TRBV5-6; CDR3: CASNLALAGGFFTDTQYF
J: TRBJ2-7; V: TRBV7-9; CDR3: CASSLAQGLGNEQYF
J: TRBJ2-3; V: TRBV5-1; CDR3: CASNDPTGYPDTQYF
J: TRBJ2-1; V: TRBV6-1; CDR3: CASFHRGLEFF
J: TRBJ2-2; V: TRBV29-1; CDR3: CSVVTSGRAPGELFF
J: TRBJ1-1; V: TRBV3-1; CDR3: CASSVGQGKAFF
J: TRBJ1-5; V: TRBV2; CDR3: CASRRTGPSNQPQHF
J: TRBJ2-3; V: TRBV29-1; CDR3: CSVEGTASTDTQYF
J: TRBJ1-2; V: TRBV12-3/TRBV12-4; CDR3: CASSFTGMGYTF
J: TRBJ2-1; V: TRBV20-1; CDR3: CSVTDRRDNEQFF
J: TRBJ2-2; V: TRBV14; CDR3: CASSQTGRLMTGELFF
J: TRBJ2-1; V: TRBV14; CDR3: CASSQEPGLVRGEQFF
J: TRBJ2-3; V: TRBV11-3; CDR3: CASSLGSSGVQADTQYF